The 10 T cell receptor beta chains reported below all come from one sample, sequenced in a study of blood T cell dynamics during melanoma immunotherapy. Clones were sequenced by immunoSEQ multiplex PCR, and TCRdb holds only the in-frame ones, with some missing. The data contain roughly 30,000 clones, approximately 80% of them singletons. Time point here: week 3, after first cycle of checkpoint inhibitor. The material sequenced was blood, taken from a patient treated with checkpoint blockade. The receptors here all came from a human donor with melanoma.

The chain is built from TRBV19 and TRBJ1-1; D perhaps matches TRBD1 (6 bases). V dropped 6 bases and J dropped 5 bases, with 22 bases sitting between them. This CDR3 is 16 amino acids long. In germline, CDR1 is LNHDA, CDR2 SQIVND (reference sequence). The CDR3 DNA reads TGTGCCAGTAGGGTCTTGTGGGGGGGCGGTGAGACTGAAGCTTTCTTT. Its translation is CASRVLWGGGETEAFF. Complete variable domain (other parts from reference TRBV19 and TRBJ1-1): DGGITQSPKYLFRKEGQNVTLSCEQNLNHDAMYWYRQDPGQGLRLIYYSQIVNDFQKGDIAEGYSVSREKKESFPLTVTSAQKNPTAFYLCASRVLWGGGETEAFFGQGTRLTVV.

This clone was recorded only once. The chain uses TRBV30 and TRBJ1-2, with D possibly being TRBD1 (6 bases). CDR3 length equals 14 residues. The germline CDR1 and CDR2 sequences are GTSNPN and SVGIG (reference sequence). Trimming shortened V by 2 bases and J by 4 bases, and 14 bases separated the two germline ends. The CDR3 DNA follows: TGTGCCTGGAGTTCTACAGGGTTCGGCTATGGCTACACCTTC. The encoded protein is CAWSSTGFGYGYTF.

This chain joins TRBV19 and TRBJ1-2; 12 bases are shared with TRBD1. The CDR3 is 16 amino acids. The J segment lost 3 bases and the V segment lost 4 bases, leaving 6 bases of the junction unmatched. Germline-derived CDR1 and CDR2 are LNHDA and SQIVND (reference sequence). For the CDR3, the DNA is TGTGCCAGTAGTAATCCCGGGACAGGGGGCGACTATGGCTACACCTTC. It is translated as CASSNPGTGGDYGYTF.

This chain connects TRBV2 to TRBJ2-3; no definite D call. Trimming took 8 bases from V and 5 from J, leaving 5 bases between them. The CDR3 contains 10 residues. From germline, CDR1 is SNHLY and CDR2 FYNNEI. DNA of the CDR3: TGTGCCAGCCGTCAAGATACGCAGTATTTT. This translates into CASRQDTQYF.

V usage is TRBV7-8 and J usage is TRBJ2-4; the match to TRBD2 covers 8 bases. Germline V lookup: CDR1 SGHVS, CDR2 FQNEAQ. The CDR3 is 17 residues long. Germline trimming cut 7 bases from V and 5 bases from J; bases unmatched to any gene: 16. In DNA, the CDR3 is TGTGCCAGCAAGAAGGGGCGGGGGGCCTCGGGGGAAAACATTCAGTACTTC. Amino acid sequence: CASKKGRGASGENIQYF.

V and J are TRBV28 and TRBJ2-1; 8 bases are shared with TRBD2. V was clipped by 1 base and J by 0 bases; unmatched bases: 2. Germline lookup yields CDR1 MDHEN and CDR2 SYDVKM. This CDR3 spans 16 amino acids. The CDR3 nucleotides are TGTGCCAGCAGTTTATTAAGCGGGAGCTCCTACAATGAGCAGTTCTTC. Residues: CASSLLSGSSYNEQFF.

The chain links TRBV2 to TRBJ1-1; no reliable D call. V dropped 5 bases and J dropped 8 bases, with 6 bases sitting between them. Per the germline V gene, CDR1 is SNHLY and CDR2 is FYNNEI. This CDR3 comprises 10 residues. The CDR3 DNA reads as TGTGCCAGCAGTCTTGGCGAAGCTTTCTTT. Residues: CASSLGEAFF. The full variable domain, in which reference TRBV2 and TRBJ1-1 provide the parts outside the CDR3, is EPEVTQTPSHQVTQMGQEVILRCVPISNHLYFYWYRQILGQKVEFLVSFYNNEISEKSEIFDDQFSVERPDGSNFTLKIRSTKLEDSAMYFCASSLGEAFFGQGTRLTVV.

The chain links TRBV7-6 to TRBJ2-7; 11 nucleotides align to TRBD2. The CDR3 runs to 15 residues. Per the germline V gene, CDR1 is SGHVS and CDR2 is FNYEAQ. V was clipped by 0 bases and J by 3 bases; unmatched bases: 1. The CDR3 loop is CASSLATSGSYEQYF. DNA of the CDR3: TGTGCCAGCAGCTTAGCTACTAGCGGGAGCTACGAGCAGTACTTC.

This clone was observed a few times. J is TRBJ2-3 and V is TRBV5-5; maybe TRBD1 (6 bases). Germline-derived CDR1 and CDR2 are SGHKS and YYEKEE (reference sequence). V lost 4 bases and J lost 2, with 14 bases in between. This CDR3 region has 15 residues. CDR3 sequence reads: CASSAWDTHTDTQYF. CDR3 coding DNA: TGTGCCAGCAGCGCATGGGACACACACACAGATACGCAGTATTTT.

The DNA of the CDR3 is TGTGCCAGCAGCTTCCAGGGTGTAGGAGACTATGGCTACACCTTC. This gives the protein CASSFQGVGDYGYTF. J is TRBJ1-2 and V is TRBV7-2; TRBD1 is a possible D gene (5 bases). Per germline, CDR1 SGHTA and CDR2 FQGNSA. V was shortened by 3 bases and J by 3 bases, with 14 bases between the two germline ends. The CDR3 runs 15 residues.